This T cell receptor (beta chain) was recovered during a study of molecular identifiers for immune sequencing clone quantification (dated by TCRdb to the late 2010s). About the investigation overall: For a replicate experiment, RNA from around 20,000 or 100,000 naive CD8 T cells was divided into five aliquots, and four of the five aliquots were sequenced. This methods study used CD8 T cells to benchmark TCR RNA copy counting and molecular-identifier clustering-based TCR repertoire sequencing (MIDCIRS).

V loses 5 bases, J loses 0 bases, and the germline ends lie 13 bases apart. The germline V gene gives CDR1 as MNHEY and CDR2 as SVGAGI. The CDR3 starts with the cysteine, ends with the phenylalanine, and has 15 residues. Of the read, only the CDR3 DNA is kept; its 45 bases are in frame from base 1. The study at large found these results: When barcode sub-clustering was left out, chimeric consensus sequences inflated TCR diversity, with chimeras reaching as high as 47%. A single cell's worth of spiked-in Jurkat TCR RNA was reported detectable even among under 1.3 million naive CD8 T cells. Highly expanded clone sizes could be underestimated because identical TCR molecules may share a barcode. Modeling indicated around 3 TCR RNA copies recovered per cell, compared with 7.5 to 10 by digital PCR, which implies a capture efficiency of approximately 30%. Clones above 20 RNA copies held over 99% of molecules in CMV-specific effector cells but under 1% in naive cells. Naive libraries contained spiked-in Jurkat TCR RNA (approximately nine copies' worth), which is not part of the donor repertoire.

Libraries of naive CD8 T cells were generated from about 20,000 to 1,000,000 sorted cells, with 10%, 30% or 50% of the purified RNA used. Naive CD8 T cells, defined as CD8+CD4-CCR7+CD45RA+, were FACS-sorted into RLT Plus buffer on a BD FACSAria II. To test detection sensitivity, Jurkat RNA equivalent to approximately ten TCR copies was spiked into samples of about 18,000-1,000,000 naive CD8 T cells. CD8 T cells were enriched using RosetteSep CD8+ T Cell Enrichment Cocktail and Ficoll-Paque, and the enriched cells then underwent ACK red cell lysis. Libraries were prepared through PCR. The sequencer was a NextSeq 500. Bulk TCR libraries were made following a previously described method, with the TCR primers given in Table S5. Purification of total RNA was performed with the Qiagen AllPrep DNA/RNA kit. Before analysis, reads from multiple sequencing runs of the same library were pooled. The authors' pipeline ran thus. Reads were retained only if the reads had an exact TCR constant sequence, and the retained reads were trimmed to 150 nt and grouped according to their 12-nt molecular barcodes. Reads within each barcode group were sub-clustered using a 15% Levenshtein threshold, and quality-weighted consensus sequences were constructed for each RNA molecule. Non-functional sequences were removed, as were lower-count sequences one edit away from another. Barcode sub-clusters with fewer than 20% of the maximum read count were removed, based on fitting two negative binomial distributions. Using fastp trimming at Q25 and MiXCR clonotype assembly, TCRdb reanalyzed the public sequencing data and kept in-frame beta chains. CDR3 protein sequences are deduplicated, and each keeps its most common genes and DNA. The V and J calls come from TCRdb's annotation, not from the publication. This sample is represented by under 800,000 distinct CDR3 sequences; about 25% of them were singletons. The ten largest account for 0.78% of the sample.

Points on this clonotype: Its recognized antigen is unknown. It has no much larger one-base neighbor in the sample; base qualities were not kept.

Specimen: naive CD8+ T cells from blood, with Jurkat cell RNA spiked in. The sample's cell subset or site, from its label and the paper: FACS-sorted CD8+CD4-CCR7+CD45RA+ naive T cells. This receptor was taken from a human donor in good health. Some libraries in this study had Jurkat cell RNA spiked in. The V and J genes are TRBV6-5 and TRBJ2-5; the D gene is perhaps TRBD1, from 5 matching bases. The nucleotide sequence is TGTGCCAGCAGTCGATGGGGCGCGGACCAAGAGACCCAGTACTTC. Translation gives CASSRWGADQETQYF.